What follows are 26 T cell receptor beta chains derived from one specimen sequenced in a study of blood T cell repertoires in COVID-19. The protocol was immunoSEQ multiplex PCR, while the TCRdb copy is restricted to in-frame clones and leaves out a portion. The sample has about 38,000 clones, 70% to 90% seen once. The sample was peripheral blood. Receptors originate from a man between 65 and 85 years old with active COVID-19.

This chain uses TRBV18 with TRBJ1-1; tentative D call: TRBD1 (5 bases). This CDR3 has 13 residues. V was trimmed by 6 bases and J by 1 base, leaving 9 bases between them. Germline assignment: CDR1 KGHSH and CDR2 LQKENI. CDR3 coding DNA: TGTGCCAGCTCCCAAGGACAGAACACTGAAGCTTTCTTT. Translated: CASSQGQNTEAFF.

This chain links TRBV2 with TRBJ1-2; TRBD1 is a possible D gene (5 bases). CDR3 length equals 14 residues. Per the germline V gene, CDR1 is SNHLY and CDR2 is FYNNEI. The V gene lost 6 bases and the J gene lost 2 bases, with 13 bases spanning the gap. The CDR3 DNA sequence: TGTGCCAGCAGGGATTCGGCAGGGAACTATGGCTACACCTTC. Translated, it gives CASRDSAGNYGYTF.

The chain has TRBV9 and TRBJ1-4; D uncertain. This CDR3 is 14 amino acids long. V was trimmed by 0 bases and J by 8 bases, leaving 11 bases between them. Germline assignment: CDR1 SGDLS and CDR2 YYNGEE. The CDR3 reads CASSVGPGGEKLFF. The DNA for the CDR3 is TGTGCCAGCAGCGTAGGTCCGGGCGGGGAAAAACTGTTTTTT.

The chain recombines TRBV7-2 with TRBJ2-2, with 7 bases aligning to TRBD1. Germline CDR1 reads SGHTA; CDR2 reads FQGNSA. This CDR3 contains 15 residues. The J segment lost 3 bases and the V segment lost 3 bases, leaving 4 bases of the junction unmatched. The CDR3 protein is CASSFLTGDTGELFF. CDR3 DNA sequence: TGTGCCAGCAGCTTTCTTACAGGGGACACCGGGGAGCTGTTTTTT.

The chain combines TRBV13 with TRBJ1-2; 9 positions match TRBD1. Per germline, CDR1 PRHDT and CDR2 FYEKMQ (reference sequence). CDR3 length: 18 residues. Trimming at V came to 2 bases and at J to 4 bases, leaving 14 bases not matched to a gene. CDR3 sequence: CASSLPPSSRDRAYGYTF. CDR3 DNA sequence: TGTGCCAGCAGCTTACCCCCCTCGTCCCGGGACAGGGCCTATGGCTACACCTTC.

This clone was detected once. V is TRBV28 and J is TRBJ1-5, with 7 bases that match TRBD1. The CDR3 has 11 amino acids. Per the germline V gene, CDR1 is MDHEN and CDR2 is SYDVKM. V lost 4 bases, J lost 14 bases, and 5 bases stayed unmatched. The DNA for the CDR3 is TGTGCCAGCAGTTCCCTTACAGGGGAGCATTTT. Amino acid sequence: CASSSLTGEHF.

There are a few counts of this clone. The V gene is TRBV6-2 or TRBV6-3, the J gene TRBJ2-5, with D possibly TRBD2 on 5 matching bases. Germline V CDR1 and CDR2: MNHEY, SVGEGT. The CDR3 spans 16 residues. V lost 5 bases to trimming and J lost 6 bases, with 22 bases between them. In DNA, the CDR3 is TGTGCCAGCAGTCACCCTAGCATGGATCACGTAAAGACCCAGTACTTC. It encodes CASSHPSMDHVKTQYF.

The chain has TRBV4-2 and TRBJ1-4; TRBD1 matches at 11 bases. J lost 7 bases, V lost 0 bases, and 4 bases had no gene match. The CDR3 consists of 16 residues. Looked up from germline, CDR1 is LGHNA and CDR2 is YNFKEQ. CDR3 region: CASSQDIGTGGEKLFF. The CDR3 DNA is TGTGCCAGCAGCCAAGACATAGGGACAGGGGGTGAAAAACTGTTTTTT.

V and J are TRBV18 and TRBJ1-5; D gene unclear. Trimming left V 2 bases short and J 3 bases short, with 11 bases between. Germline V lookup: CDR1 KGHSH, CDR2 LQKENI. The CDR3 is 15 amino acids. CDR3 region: CASSPSGVPNQPQHF. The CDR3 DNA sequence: TGTGCCAGCTCACCAAGCGGGGTGCCCAATCAGCCCCAGCATTTT.

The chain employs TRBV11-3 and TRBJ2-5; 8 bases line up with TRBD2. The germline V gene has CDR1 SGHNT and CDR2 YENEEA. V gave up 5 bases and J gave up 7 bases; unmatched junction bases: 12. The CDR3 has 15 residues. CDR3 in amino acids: CASSHTSGSIGTQYF. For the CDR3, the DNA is TGTGCCAGCAGCCATACTAGCGGATCCATTGGGACCCAGTACTTC.

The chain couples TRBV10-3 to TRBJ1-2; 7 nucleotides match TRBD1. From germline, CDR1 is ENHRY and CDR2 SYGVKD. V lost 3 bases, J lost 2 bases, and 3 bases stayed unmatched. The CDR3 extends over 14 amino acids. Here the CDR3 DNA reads TGTGCCATCAGTGAAAGGGGGCCGAACTATGGCTACACCTTC. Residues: CAISERGPNYGYTF.

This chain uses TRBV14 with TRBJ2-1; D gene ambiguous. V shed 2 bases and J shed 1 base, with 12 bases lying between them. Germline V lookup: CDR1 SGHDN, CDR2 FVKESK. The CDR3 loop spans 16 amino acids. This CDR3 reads CASSQLLLRSYNEQFF. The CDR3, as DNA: TGTGCCAGCAGCCAACTACTATTAAGATCCTACAATGAGCAGTTCTTC.

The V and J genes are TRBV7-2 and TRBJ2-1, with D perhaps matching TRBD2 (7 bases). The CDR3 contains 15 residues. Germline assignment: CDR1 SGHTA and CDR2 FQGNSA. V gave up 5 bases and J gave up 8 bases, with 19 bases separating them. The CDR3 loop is CASSPGGPRRDEQFF. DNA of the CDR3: TGTGCCAGCAGCCCGGGGGGCCCTAGACGGGATGAGCAGTTCTTC.

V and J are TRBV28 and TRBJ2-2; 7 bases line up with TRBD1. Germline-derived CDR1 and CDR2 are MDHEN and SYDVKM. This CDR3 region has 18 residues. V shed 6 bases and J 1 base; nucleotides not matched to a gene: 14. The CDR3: CASSSPPWGQLNTGELFF. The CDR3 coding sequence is TGTGCCAGCAGCTCACCCCCCTGGGGACAGCTGAACACCGGGGAGCTGTTTTTT. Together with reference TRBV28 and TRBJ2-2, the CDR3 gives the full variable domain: DVKVTQSSRYLVKRTGEKVFLECVQDMDHENMFWYRQDPGLGLRLIYFSYDVKMKEKGDIPEGYSVSREKKERFSLILESASTNQTSMYLCASSSPPWGQLNTGELFFGEGSRLTVL.

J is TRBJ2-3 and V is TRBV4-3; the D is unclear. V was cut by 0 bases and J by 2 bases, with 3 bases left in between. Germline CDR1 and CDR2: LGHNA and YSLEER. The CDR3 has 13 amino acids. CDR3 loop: CASSQDYTDTQYF. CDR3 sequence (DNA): TGCGCCAGCAGCCAAGACTACACAGATACGCAGTATTTT.

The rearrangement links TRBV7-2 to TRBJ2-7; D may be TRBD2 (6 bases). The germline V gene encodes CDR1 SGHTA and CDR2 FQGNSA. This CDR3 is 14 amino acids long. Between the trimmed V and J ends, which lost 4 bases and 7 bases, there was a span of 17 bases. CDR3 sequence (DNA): TGTGCCAGCAGCTCTATGACTAGTTCGCGGGAGCAGTACTTC. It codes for CASSSMTSSREQYF. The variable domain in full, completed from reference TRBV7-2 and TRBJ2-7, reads GAGVSQSPSNKVTEKGKDVELRCDPISGHTALYWYRQSLGQGLEFLIYFQGNSAPDKSGLPSDRFSAERTGGSVSTLTIQRTQQEDSAVYLCASSSMTSSREQYFGPGTRLTVT.

The chain's CDR3 is CASSLAYAAKSPLHF. The CDR3 DNA is TGTGCCAGCAGCTTGGCCTACGCGGCGAAATCACCCCTCCACTTT. The chain uses TRBV5-8 and TRBJ1-6; D is ambiguous. Germline CDR1 and CDR2: SGHTS and YDEGEE. The CDR3 is made up of 15 amino acids. Trimming left V 0 bases short and J 10 bases short, with 14 bases between.

DNA for the CDR3: TGTGCCATCAGTGGTGGGGGCAGCTACAATGAGCAGTTCTTC. Its protein is CAISGGGSYNEQFF. The chain couples TRBV10-3 to TRBJ2-1; a possible D gene is TRBD1 (6 bases). Trimming stripped 4 bases from V and 3 bases from J, with 10 bases between. CDR1 and CDR2 from the germline V gene are ENHRY and SYGVKD. The CDR3 contains 14 residues.

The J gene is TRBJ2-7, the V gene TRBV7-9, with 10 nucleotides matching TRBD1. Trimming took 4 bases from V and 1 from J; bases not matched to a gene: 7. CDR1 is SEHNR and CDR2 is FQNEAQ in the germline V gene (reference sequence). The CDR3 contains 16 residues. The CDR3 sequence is CASSSYDRGRSYEQYF. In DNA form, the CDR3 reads TGTGCCAGCAGCTCATACGACAGGGGGCGTTCCTACGAGCAGTACTTC.

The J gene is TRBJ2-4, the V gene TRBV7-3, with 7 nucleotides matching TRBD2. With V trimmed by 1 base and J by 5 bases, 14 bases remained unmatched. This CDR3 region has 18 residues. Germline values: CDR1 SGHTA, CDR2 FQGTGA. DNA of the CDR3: TGTGCCAGCAGCTTAATAGGCGGGAGCGGGCAGGGCCAAAACATTCAGTACTTC. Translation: CASSLIGGSGQGQNIQYF.

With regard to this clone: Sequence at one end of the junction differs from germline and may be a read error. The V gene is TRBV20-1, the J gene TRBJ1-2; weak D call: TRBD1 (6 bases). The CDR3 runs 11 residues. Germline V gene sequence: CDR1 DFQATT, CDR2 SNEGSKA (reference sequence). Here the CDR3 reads CSAAPTGPWIF. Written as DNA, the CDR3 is TGCAGTGCTGCCCCGACAGGTCCCTGGATCTTC.

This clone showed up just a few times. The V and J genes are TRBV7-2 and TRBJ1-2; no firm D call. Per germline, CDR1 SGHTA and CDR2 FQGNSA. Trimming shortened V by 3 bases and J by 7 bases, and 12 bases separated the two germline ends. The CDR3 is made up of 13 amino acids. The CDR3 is CASSFDNRGGYTF. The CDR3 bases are TGTGCCAGCAGCTTTGACAATCGGGGTGGCTACACCTTC.

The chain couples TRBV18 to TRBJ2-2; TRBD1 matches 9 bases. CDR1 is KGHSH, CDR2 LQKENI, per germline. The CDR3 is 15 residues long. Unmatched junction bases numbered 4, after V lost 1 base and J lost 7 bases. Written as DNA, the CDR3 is TGTGCCAGCTCACCACGAACAGGGGGCCACGGGGAGCTGTTTTTT. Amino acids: CASSPRTGGHGELFF.

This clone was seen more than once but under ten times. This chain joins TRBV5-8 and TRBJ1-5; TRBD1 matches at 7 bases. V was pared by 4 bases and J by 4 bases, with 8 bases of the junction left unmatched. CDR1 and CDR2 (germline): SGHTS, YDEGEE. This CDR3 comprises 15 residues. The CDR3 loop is CASSLGQKINQPQHF. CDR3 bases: TGTGCCAGCAGCCTGGGACAGAAGATTAATCAGCCCCAGCATTTT.

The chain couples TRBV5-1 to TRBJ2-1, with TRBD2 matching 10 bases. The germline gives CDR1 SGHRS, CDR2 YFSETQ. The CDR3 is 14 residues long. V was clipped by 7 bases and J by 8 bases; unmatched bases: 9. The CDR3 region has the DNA TGCGCCAGCTCCGGGCTAGCGGGAGTCGATGAGCAGTTCTTC. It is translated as CASSGLAGVDEQFF.

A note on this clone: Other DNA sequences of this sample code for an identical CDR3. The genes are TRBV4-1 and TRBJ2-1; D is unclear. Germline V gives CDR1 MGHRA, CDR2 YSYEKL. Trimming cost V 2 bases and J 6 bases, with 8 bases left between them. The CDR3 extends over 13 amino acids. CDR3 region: CASSQSAVNEQFF. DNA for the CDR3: TGCGCCAGCAGCCAAAGCGCTGTCAATGAGCAGTTCTTC.